Listed here are 6 T cell receptor beta chains from one sample, sequenced in a study of blood T cell repertoires in COVID-19. The data were produced by immunoSEQ multiplex PCR, yet TCRdb's version contains in-frame clones alone and is incomplete. The sample includes around 300,000 clones, 75% to 90% of them seen just once. The material sequenced was peripheral blood. Receptor source: a man aged 18-30 years with active or convalescent COVID-19.

Comment on this clone: Germline is not matched at one junction end, which may reflect a read error. The chain carries TRBV6-1 and TRBJ2-2; possibly TRBD2 for D (7 bases). This CDR3 spans 13 amino acids. Germline V gives CDR1 MNHNS, CDR2 SASEGT. CDR3 bases: TGTGCCAGCAATGAAGGGGGGGCCGGGGAGCTGTTTTTT. This codes for CASNEGGAGELFF.

The chain uses TRBV7-6 and TRBJ1-4, with 9 bases matching TRBD1. The CDR3 is made up of 15 amino acids. CDR1 and CDR2 (germline): SGHVS, FNYEAQ. The ends lost 5 bases at V and 4 bases at J; junction bases unmatched: 5. In DNA, the CDR3 is TGTGCCAGCAGCGGGGACAGGGCTTATAATGAAAAACTGTTTTTT. Protein product: CASSGDRAYNEKLFF.

The V call is TRBV7-6, the J call TRBJ2-1, with TRBD2 matching over 8 bases. This CDR3 contains 17 residues. J lost 6 bases, V lost 2 bases, and 12 bases had no gene match. Germline-derived CDR1 and CDR2 are SGHVS and FNYEAQ. The CDR3 bases are TGTGCCAGCAGCTTATGGGCGGGAGGTAATAGGGGCAATGAGCAGTTCTTC. Translated: CASSLWAGGNRGNEQFF.

This clone was seen a handful of times. The chain uses TRBV4-2 and TRBJ2-3, with D possibly TRBD2 on 5 matching bases. The CDR3 runs 18 residues. In germline, CDR1 is LGHNA, CDR2 YNFKEQ. V was clipped by 4 bases and J by 6 bases, with 26 bases between them. CDR3 protein: CASSPALRASGLLDTQYF. In nucleotides, the CDR3 is TGTGCCAGCAGCCCGGCCCTTAGGGCCAGCGGACTTCTGGATACGCAGTATTTT.

The chain uses TRBV18 and TRBJ2-5; 7 bases align to TRBD1. V trimming: 4 bases; J trimming: 5 bases; junction bases outside the gene matches: 7. The CDR3 has 14 residues. The germline gives CDR1 KGHSH, CDR2 LQKENI. This CDR3 reads CASSLGTVLETQYF. The CDR3, as DNA: TGTGCCAGCTCACTCGGGACAGTTTTGGAGACCCAGTACTTC.

This rearrangement joins TRBV5-1 to TRBJ2-1; 7 nucleotides line up with TRBD2. Germline V CDR1 and CDR2: SGHRS, YFSETQ. This CDR3 comprises 15 residues. Losses at the gene ends were 0 bases for V and 2 bases for J; bases not matched to a gene: 2. CDR3 sequence reads: CASSLAGGTYNEQFF. CDR3 bases: TGCGCCAGCAGCTTGGCGGGAGGTACCTACAATGAGCAGTTCTTC. Based on the CDR3 plus reference TRBV5-1 and TRBJ2-1, the full variable domain is KAGVTQTPRYLIKTRGQQVTLSCSPISGHRSVSWYQQTPGQGLQFLFEYFSETQRNKGNFPGRFSGRQFSNSRSEMNVSTLELGDSALYLCASSLAGGTYNEQFFGPGTRLTVL.